This TCR beta chain was sequenced during a study of T cell repertoires in cytomegalovirus infection. Across the study: Well-studied HLA-B-restricted CMV epitopes were used in the study alongside recently identified HLA-C-restricted ones. The public TCR beta signatures pointed to both CMV infection and matching HLA type.

V was shortened by 3 bases and J by 10 bases, with 28 bases between the two germline ends. The length of the CDR3 is 17 residues. Germline CDR1 is SGHTA and CDR2 is FQGNSA. Regarding this clonotype: What it binds is unknown.

TCRdb used MiXCR to reprocess the reads, holding one entry per CDR3 protein. Among hundreds of thousands of distinct CDR3 sequences listed, roughly 30% were seen once. Study-level points and caveats: Summed frequency of public TCR beta families distinguished CMV carriers with the relevant HLA. The response measured ex vivo was dominated by TCR beta clonotypes (HLA-C-restricted and CMV-specific).

The chain carries TRBV7-2 and TRBJ2-7; tentatively, D is TRBD2 (7 bases). The receptor's source is a human donor in good health (CMV status not recorded). Some clones in this sample may be carry-over from other donors' samples. Specimen: cultured PBMCs, collected from culture after CMV antigen stimulation. CDR3 DNA: TGTGCCAGCAGCTTCGCAGGACCGAATTGGGGGGGGGGCCGACAGTACTTC. This gives the protein CASSFAGPNWGGGRQYF.